The clone carrying this T cell receptor (beta chain) was observed many times. Its antigen is currently unknown. MiXCR, applied by TCRdb to the 5' RACE reads, yields one record per CDR3 protein. The sample lists about 440,000 distinct CDR3 sequences, over 15% occurring once. The record originates from a study of CD8 T cells in ankylosing spondylitis. Points from the study as a whole: In ankylosing spondylitis blood, a motif of seven to nine highly homologous TCR beta variants appeared characteristic.

Germline V gene data show CDR1 as SGHDT and CDR2 as YYEEEE. The V gene end was trimmed by 3 bases and the J gene end by 6 bases; junction bases not matched to a gene: 11. This CDR3 spans 16 amino acids. Sample: blood, either unsorted or a sorted T cell fraction (not recorded which). This clonotype was obtained from a male donor with ankylosing spondylitis. J is TRBJ2-1 and V is TRBV5-6, with 8 bases aligning to TRBD1. CDR3: CASSWMTGAIGNEQFF. Here the CDR3 DNA reads TGTGCCAGCAGCTGGATGACAGGGGCAATAGGCAATGAGCAGTTCTTC.